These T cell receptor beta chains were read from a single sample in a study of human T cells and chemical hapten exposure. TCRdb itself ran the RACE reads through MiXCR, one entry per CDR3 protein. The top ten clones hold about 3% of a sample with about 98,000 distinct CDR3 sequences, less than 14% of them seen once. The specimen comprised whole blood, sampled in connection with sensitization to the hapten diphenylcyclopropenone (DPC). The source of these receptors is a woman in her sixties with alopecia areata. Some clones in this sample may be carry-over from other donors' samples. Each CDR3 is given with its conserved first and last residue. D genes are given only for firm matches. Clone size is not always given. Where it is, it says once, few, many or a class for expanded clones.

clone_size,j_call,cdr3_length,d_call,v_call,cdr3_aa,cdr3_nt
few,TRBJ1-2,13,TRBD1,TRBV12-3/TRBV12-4,CASRPDRAGGYTF,TGTGCCAGCAGACCGGACAGGGCAGGTGGCTACACCTTC
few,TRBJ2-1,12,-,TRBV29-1,CSTGNSYNEQFF,TGCAGCACGGGAAACTCCTACAATGAGCAGTTCTTC
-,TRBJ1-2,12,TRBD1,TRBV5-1,CASQQGGYGYTF,TGCGCCAGCCAACAGGGGGGCTATGGCTACACCTTC
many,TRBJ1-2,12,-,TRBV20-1,CSARLTHYGYTF,TGCAGTGCTAGGCTGACCCATTATGGCTACACCTTC
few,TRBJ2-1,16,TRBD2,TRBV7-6,CASSLRLADSYNEQFF,TGTGCCAGCAGCCTCCGACTAGCCGACTCCTACAATGAGCAGTTCTTC
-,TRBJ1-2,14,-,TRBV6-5,CASSYSRTDYGYTF,TGTGCCAGCAGTTACTCTCGGACGGACTATGGCTACACCTTC
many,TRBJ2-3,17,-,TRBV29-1,CSVGSWSENPLTDTQYF,TGCAGCGTTGGAAGTTGGTCGGAAAACCCACTCACAGATACGCAGTATTTT
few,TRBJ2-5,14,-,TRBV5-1,CASRRDEEQETQYF,TGCGCCAGCAGGCGGGATGAAGAACAAGAGACCCAGTACTTC
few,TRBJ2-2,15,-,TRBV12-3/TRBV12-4,CASSSQQGSAGELFF,TGTGCCAGCAGTTCCCAGCAGGGTTCGGCCGGGGAGCTGTTTTTT
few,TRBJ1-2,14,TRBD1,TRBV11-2,CASSSTGVLYGYTF,TGTGCCAGCAGCTCGACAGGGGTTTTATATGGCTACACCTTC
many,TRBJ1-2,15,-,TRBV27,CASSRVSLLNGGYTF,TGTGCCAGCAGCCGGGTTTCCCTGCTAAATGGCGGCTACACCTTC
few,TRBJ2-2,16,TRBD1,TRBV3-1,CASSPQGTGRTGELFF,TGTGCCAGCAGCCCCCAAGGGACAGGCCGAACCGGGGAGCTGTTTTTT
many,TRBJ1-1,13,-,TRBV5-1,CASSLAANTEAFF,TGCGCCAGCAGCTTGGCCGCGAACACTGAAGCTTTCTTT
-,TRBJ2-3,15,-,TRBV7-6,CASSFGDTQADTQYF,TGTGCCAGCAGCTTCGGGGACACACAAGCGGATACGCAGTATTTT
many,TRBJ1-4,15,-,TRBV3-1,CASAVTGIRGEKLFF,TGTGCCAGTGCCGTAACAGGGATCCGGGGTGAAAAACTGTTTTTT
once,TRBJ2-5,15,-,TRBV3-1,CASSQGPGPVETQYF,TGTGCCAGCAGCCAAGGTCCGGGACCGGTGGAGACCCAGTACTTC
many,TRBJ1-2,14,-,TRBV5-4,CASSLRGFSYGHTF,TGTGCCAGCAGCTTGCGGGGTTTCTCGTATGGCCACACCTTC
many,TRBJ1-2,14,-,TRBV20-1,CSARVWGQDYGYTF,TGCAGTGCTAGAGTCTGGGGGCAAGACTATGGCTACACCTTC
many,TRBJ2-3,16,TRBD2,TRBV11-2,CASSLTASGGTDTQYF,TGTGCCAGCAGCTTAACGGCTAGCGGCGGCACAGATACGCAGTATTTT
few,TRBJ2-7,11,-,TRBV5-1,CASSLTTEQYF,TGCGCCAGCAGCTTGACGACCGAGCAGTACTTC
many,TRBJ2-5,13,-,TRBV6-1,CASSVTGQETQYF,TGTGCCAGCAGCGTAACCGGGCAAGAGACCCAGTACTTC
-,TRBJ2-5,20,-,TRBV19,CASTPVLGDRVRGTQETQYF,TGTGCCAGTACCCCCGTACTCGGGGACAGAGTGCGGGGGACCCAAGAGACCCAGTACTTC
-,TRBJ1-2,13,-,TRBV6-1,CASTEGLYYGYTF,TGTGCCAGCACAGAGGGACTATACTATGGCTACACCTTC
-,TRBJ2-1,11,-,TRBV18,CASSPDRTQFF,TGTGCCAGCTCACCAGATAGGACGCAGTTCTTC
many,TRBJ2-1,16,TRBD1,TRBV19,CASSPHRQGIPNEQFF,TGTGCCAGTAGTCCCCACCGACAGGGGATTCCCAATGAGCAGTTCTTC
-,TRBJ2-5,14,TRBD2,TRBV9,CASSQGLAERAQYF,TGTGCCAGCAGCCAGGGACTAGCGGAAAGGGCCCAGTACTTC
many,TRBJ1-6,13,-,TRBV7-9,CASSREGNSPLHF,TGTGCCAGCAGCCGGGAGGGGAATTCACCCCTCCACTTT
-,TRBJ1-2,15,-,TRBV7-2,CASSTRDTYSYGYTF,TGTGCCAGCAGCACCCGGGACACCTACTCCTATGGCTACACCTTC
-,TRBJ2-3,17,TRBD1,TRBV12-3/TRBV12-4,CASRPKTGVVSTDTQYF,TGTGCCAGCAGACCTAAAACAGGGGTGGTTAGCACAGATACGCAGTATTTT
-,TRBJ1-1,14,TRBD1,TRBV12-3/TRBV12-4,CASGEQGSYTEAFF,TGTGCCAGCGGAGAACAGGGGTCCTACACTGAAGCTTTCTTT
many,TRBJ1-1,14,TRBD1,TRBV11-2,CASSSTGGTTEVFF,TGTGCCAGCAGTTCGACAGGGGGCACGACTGAAGTTTTCTTT